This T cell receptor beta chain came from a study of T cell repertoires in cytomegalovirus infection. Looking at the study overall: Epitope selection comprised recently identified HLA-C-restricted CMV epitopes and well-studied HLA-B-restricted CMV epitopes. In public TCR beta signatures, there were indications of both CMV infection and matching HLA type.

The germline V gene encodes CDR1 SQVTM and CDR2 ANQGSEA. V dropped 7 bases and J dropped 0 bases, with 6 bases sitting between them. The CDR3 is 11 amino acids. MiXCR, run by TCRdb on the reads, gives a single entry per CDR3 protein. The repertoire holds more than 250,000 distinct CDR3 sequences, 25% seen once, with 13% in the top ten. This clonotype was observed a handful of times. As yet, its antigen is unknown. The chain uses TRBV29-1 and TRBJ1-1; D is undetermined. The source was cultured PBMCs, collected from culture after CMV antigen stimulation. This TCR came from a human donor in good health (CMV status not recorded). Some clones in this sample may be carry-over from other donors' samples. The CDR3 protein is CSGVLNTEAFF. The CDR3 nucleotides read TGCAGCGGGGTTCTGAACACTGAAGCTTTCTTT.